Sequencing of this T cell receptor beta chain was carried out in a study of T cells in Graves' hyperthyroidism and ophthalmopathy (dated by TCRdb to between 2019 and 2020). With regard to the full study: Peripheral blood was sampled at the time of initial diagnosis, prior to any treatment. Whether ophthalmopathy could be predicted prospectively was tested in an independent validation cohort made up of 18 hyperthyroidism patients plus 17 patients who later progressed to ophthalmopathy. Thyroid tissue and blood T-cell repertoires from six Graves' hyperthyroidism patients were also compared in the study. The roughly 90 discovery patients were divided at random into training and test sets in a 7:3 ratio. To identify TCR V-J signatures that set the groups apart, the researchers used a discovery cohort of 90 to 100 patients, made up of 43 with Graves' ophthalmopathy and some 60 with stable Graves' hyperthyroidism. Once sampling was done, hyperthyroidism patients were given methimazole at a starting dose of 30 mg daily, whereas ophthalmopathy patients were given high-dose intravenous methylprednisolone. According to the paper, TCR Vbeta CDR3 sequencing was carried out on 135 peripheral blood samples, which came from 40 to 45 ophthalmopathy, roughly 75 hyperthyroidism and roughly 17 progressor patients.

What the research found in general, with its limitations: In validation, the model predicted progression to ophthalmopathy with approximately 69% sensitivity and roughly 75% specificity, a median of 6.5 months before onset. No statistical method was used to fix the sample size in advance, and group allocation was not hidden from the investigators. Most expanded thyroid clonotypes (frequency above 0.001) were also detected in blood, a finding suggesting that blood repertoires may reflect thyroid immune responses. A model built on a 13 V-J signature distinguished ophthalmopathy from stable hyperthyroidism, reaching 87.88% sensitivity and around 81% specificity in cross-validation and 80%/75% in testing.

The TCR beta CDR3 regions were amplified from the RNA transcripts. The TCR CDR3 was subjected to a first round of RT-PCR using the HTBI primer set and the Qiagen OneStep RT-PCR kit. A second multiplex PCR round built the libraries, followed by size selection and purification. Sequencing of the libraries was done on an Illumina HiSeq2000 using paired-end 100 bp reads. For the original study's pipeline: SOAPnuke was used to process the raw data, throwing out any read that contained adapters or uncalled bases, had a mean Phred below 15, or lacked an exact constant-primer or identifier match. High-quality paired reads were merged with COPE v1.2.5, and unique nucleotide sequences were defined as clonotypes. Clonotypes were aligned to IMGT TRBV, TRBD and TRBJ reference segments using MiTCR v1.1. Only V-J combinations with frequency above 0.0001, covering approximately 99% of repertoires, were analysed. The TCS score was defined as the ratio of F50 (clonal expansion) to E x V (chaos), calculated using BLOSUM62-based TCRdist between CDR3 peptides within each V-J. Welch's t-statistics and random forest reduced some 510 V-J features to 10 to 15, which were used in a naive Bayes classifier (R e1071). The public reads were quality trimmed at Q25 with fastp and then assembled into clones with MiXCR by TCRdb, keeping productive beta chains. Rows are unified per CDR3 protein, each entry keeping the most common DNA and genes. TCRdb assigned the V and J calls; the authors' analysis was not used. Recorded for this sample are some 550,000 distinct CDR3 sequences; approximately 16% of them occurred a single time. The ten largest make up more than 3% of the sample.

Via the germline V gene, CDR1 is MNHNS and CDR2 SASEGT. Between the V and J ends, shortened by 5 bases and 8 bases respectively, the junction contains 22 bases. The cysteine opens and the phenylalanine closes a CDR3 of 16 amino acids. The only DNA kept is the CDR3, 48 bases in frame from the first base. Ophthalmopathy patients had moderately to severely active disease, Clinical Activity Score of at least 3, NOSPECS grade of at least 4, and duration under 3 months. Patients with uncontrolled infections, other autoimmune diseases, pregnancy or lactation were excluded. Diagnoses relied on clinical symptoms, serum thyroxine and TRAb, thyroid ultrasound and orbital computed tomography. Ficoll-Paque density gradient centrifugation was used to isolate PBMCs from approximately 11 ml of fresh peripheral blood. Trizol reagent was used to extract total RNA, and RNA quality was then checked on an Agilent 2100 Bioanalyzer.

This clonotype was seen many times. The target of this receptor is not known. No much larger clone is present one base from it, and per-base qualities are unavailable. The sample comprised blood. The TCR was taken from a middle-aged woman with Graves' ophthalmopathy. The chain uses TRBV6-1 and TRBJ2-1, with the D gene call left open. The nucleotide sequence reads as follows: TGTGCCAGCAGTCCCTCTATTGGCGCCCCAGGCGATGAGCAGTTCTTC. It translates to CASSPSIGAPGDEQFF.